This T cell receptor beta chain was recovered during a study of CD8+CD57+ T cells in acquired aplastic anemia. Ten or more counts support this clonotype. Genomic DNA, serving as template, underwent TCR beta VDJ and CDR3 profiling. Via MiXCR, TCRdb re-called the reads, giving one row per CDR3 protein. The sample contains 300,000 or so distinct CDR3 sequences, about 56% of which appear only once. Material for sequencing was sorted CD4+, CD8+, or CD8+CD57+ T cells (not recorded which) from PBMCs. This sequence originates from a human donor with severe aplastic anemia or a healthy control (not recorded which).

CDR3 residues: CATHPRRGGGYTF. The CDR3 DNA follows: TGTGCCACCCACCCCCGTCGGGGGGGTGGCTACACCTTC. The chain couples TRBV19 to TRBJ1-2; D might be TRBD1 (5 bases). V was trimmed by 10 bases and J by 7 bases, leaving 19 bases between them. The CDR3 is 13 residues long. CDR1 is LNHDA and CDR2 is SQIVND in the germline V gene (reference sequence).